These 14 T cell receptor beta chains were all obtained from the same sample, sequenced in a study of tumor-infiltrating lymphocytes in primary liver carcinoma. With around 500 ng total RNA as template and a constant-region primer, TCR beta cDNA was made. Three rounds of nested multiplex PCR with slightly modified ARM-PCR produced TCR beta libraries. The study ran its first two PCR rounds for roughly 10 cycles each, using TRBV1-TRBV30 forward primers and a C-beta reverse primer. TCRdb processed the multiplex PCR reads anew with MiXCR; each CDR3 protein has one entry. The sample carries tens of thousands of distinct CDR3 sequences, 65% to 80% recorded once. Each 20-30 mg portion of unsorted bulk tissue served as the source for co-extraction of RNA and DNA. The source material was liver tumor tissue from sampling region 5. The subset was: tumor region T5, tumor centre. These TCRs come from a man between 35 and 55 years old with primary liver carcinoma and hepatitis B virus infection.

J is TRBJ2-7 and V is TRBV6-6; 7 nucleotides line up with TRBD1. There are 14 residues in the CDR3. The germline V gene has CDR1 MNHNY and CDR2 SVGAGI (reference sequence). In DNA, the CDR3 is TGTGCAGTCTGGGGACAGCAATATTTCTACGAGCAGTACTTC. Its protein is CAVWGQQYFYEQYF.

There are a few counts of this clonotype. The chain couples TRBV24-1 to TRBJ2-3; perhaps TRBD1 as D (8 bases). The V gene's germline CDR1 is KGHDR and CDR2 SFDVKD. The CDR3 consists of 19 residues. Trimming took 3 bases from V and 4 from J, leaving 25 bases between them. CDR3 in amino acids: CATSDRQGTRGGRSDTQYF. The CDR3 coding sequence is TGTGCCACCAGTGATCGACAGGGGACCCGCGGGGGCAGATCAGATACGCAGTATTTT.

This chain uses TRBV29-1 with TRBJ2-3; the match to TRBD2 covers 8 bases. The junction had 10 bases not matched to a gene; V was cut back by 6 bases and J by 5 bases. This CDR3 is built from 14 residues. The germline gives CDR1 SQVTM, CDR2 ANQGSEA. DNA of the CDR3: TGCAGCGTCTCGGGAGGGCCAGTGAGAGATACGCAGTATTTT. Amino acids: CSVSGGPVRDTQYF.

The sample holds one count of this clonotype. The DNA is left out, because the CDR3 cannot be placed on it with certainty; the CDR3 is given as TCRdb lists it. The CDR3 spells CASSLGGWGELFFGEGSYNKQFF. This rearrangement joins TRBV12-3 or TRBV12-4 to TRBJ2-1; the table's D call of TRBD1 was not tested on the DNA. From its first to its last residue, the CDR3 has 23 amino acids.

As regards this clonotype: This clone may be a read error of a much larger clone one base away. This chain links TRBV28 with TRBJ2-2; weak D call: TRBD2 (6 bases). CDR1 is MDHEN, CDR2 SYDVKM, per germline. The CDR3 runs 16 residues. CDR3 DNA: TGTGCCAGCAGTTTCCTGACAGAACCTTCACCGGGGGTGCTGTTTTTT. It codes for CASSFLTEPSPGVLFF.

Concerning this clonotype itself: This may be a read error, as it is one base from a much larger clone. The chain uses TRBV28 and TRBJ2-6; either TRBD1 or TRBD2 may fit D (5 bases each). CDR3 length: 14 amino acids. Germline assignment: CDR1 MDHEN and CDR2 SYDVKM. The CDR3 bases are TGTGCCAGCAACCGGGGCTCTGGGGCCAACGTCCTGAGTTTC. Encoded protein: CASNRGSGANVLSF.

The table lists this clonotype with a few counts. The CDR3 ends on some other residue instead of the conserved phenylalanine or tryptophan, so this is likely a read error. The V and J genes are TRBV29-1 and TRBJ1-5, with D possibly TRBD1 on 5 matching bases. CDR3 length: 15 amino acids. CDR1 and CDR2 from the germline V gene are SQVTM and ANQGSEA. Here the CDR3 reads CIVATGGGNNQPQHL. The DNA for the CDR3 is TGCATAGTCGCGACCGGGGGTGGTAACAATCAGCCCCAGCATCTT.

Comments on this clonotype: Lacking the conserved final phenylalanine or tryptophan, this CDR3 likely reflects a read error. The chain links TRBV11-2 to TRBJ2-1; D gene uncertain. CDR3 length: 13 residues. The germline CDR1 and CDR2 sequences are SGHAT and FQNNGV. Here the CDR3 reads CASSLNDACEQFY. The CDR3 DNA sequence: TGTGCTAGCAGCTTAAATGATGCCTGTGAGCAGTTCTAC.

V is TRBV20-1 and J is TRBJ2-1; 7 nucleotides line up with TRBD1. Germline assignment: CDR1 DFQATT and CDR2 SNEGSKA (reference sequence). This CDR3 has 14 residues. The J segment lost 12 bases and the V segment lost 5 bases, leaving 16 bases of the junction unmatched. CDR3 bases: TGCAGTGCTTACGGAACAGGGGTATCTTACGGGCAGTTCTTC. This sequence encodes CSAYGTGVSYGQFF.

In regard to this clonotype: Lacking the conserved final phenylalanine or tryptophan, this CDR3 likely reflects a read error. This chain joins TRBV11-2 and TRBJ2-7; unclear D gene. V was pared by 2 bases and J by 2 bases, with 7 bases between. Germline CDR1 SGHAT, CDR2 FQNNGV. The CDR3 covers 13 residues. CDR3 amino acids: CASSLNDAYEQYL. The CDR3 nucleotides are TGTGCCAGCAGCTTAAATGATGCCTACGAGCAGTACTTA.

In its sample, this clonotype was seen many times. CDR3 in amino acids: CASSPEGLTYNEQFF. CDR3 coding DNA: TGTGCCAGCTCACCAGAGGGACTTACTTACAATGAGCAGTTCTTC. The rearrangement links TRBV18 to TRBJ2-1; TRBD2 might be the D (6 bases). The CDR3 loop spans 15 amino acids. Germline values: CDR1 KGHSH, CDR2 LQKENI. V was trimmed by 2 bases and J by 4 bases, leaving 12 bases between them.

This clonotype was detected ten times or more. V gene TRBV12-3 or TRBV12-4 combines with J gene TRBJ2-7; D gene unclear. The CDR3 contains 13 residues. The ends were cut back, 7 bases at V and 2 bases at J, with 12 bases in the middle. CDR3 bases: TGTGCCAGCATTCCGGAAGCAACCTACGAGCAGTACTTC. It encodes CASIPEATYEQYF.

With regard to this clonotype: The germline gene is not matched at one end of the junction; a read error may be the cause. The chain is built from TRBV29-1 and TRBJ2-1; 11 bases map to TRBD1. The CDR3 has 14 amino acids. CDR1 and CDR2 from the germline V gene are SQVTM and ANQGSEA. CDR3 residues: CSGLLGQGVDEHFF. The CDR3 nucleotides are TGCAGCGGATTACTGGGACAGGGGGTGGATGAGCATTTCTTC.

With regard to this clonotype: A junction boundary mismatches the germline segment, possibly from a read error. The gene calls are TRBV29-1 and TRBJ2-1, with no clear D. Germline V gives CDR1 SQVTM, CDR2 ANQGSEA. The CDR3 sequence is 14 residues long. The CDR3 region is CSVGEVPPYNDQFF. The CDR3 coding sequence is TGCAGCGTTGGTGAGGTCCCGCCGTACAATGATCAGTTCTTC.